This TCR beta chain was identified in a study of Graves' ophthalmopathy and Graves' hyperthyroidism. Study-level background: Peripheral blood (taken before any treatment) was collected at initial diagnosis.

The study amplified TCR beta CDR3 regions using RNA transcripts. Scientists carried out first-round RT-PCR using HTBI primers and then a second-round multiplex PCR. One entry per CDR3 protein, called by TCRdb with MiXCR from the multiplex PCR reads. The data show around 400,000 distinct CDR3 sequences, around 20% seen once. The CDR3 is made up of 15 amino acids. The germline gives CDR1 MNHNS, CDR2 SASEGT. V lost 5 bases and J lost 2, with 16 bases in between. This clonotype was seen many times. The TCR comes from a young woman with Graves' ophthalmopathy. V usage is TRBV6-1 and J usage is TRBJ2-7, with D uncertain. Sequenced material: peripheral blood. The chain's CDR3 is CASSQTPSLPYEQYF. The CDR3 coding sequence is TGTGCCAGCAGTCAGACTCCGTCACTTCCCTACGAGCAGTACTTC.